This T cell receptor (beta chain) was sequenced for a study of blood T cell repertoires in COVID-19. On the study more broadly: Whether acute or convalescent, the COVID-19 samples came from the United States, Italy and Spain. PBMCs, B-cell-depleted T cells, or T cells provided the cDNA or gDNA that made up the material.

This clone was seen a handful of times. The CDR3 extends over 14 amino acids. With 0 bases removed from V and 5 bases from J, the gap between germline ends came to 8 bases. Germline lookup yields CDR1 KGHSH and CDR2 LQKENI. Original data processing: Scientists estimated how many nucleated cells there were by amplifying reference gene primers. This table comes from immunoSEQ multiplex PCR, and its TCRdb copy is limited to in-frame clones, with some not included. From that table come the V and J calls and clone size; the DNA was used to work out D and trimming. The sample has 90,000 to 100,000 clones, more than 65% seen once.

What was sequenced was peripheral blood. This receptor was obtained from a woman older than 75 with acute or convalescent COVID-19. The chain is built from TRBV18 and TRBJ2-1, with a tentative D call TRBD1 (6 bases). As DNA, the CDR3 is TGTGCCAGCTCACCACCGGGACAAGACAATGAGCAGTTCTTC. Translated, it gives CASSPPGQDNEQFF. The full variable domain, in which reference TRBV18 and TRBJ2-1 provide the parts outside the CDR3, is NAGVMQNPRHLVRRRGQEARLRCSPMKGHSHVYWYRQLPEEGLKFMVYLQKENIIDESGMPKERFSAEFPKEGPSILRIQQVVRGDSAAYFCASSPPGQDNEQFFGPGTRLTVL.